The next 14 T cell receptor beta chains were all read from a single sample in a study of blood T cell repertoires in COVID-19. Clones were read by immunoSEQ multiplex PCR, and TCRdb kept only the in-frame ones, dropping some. This table has tens of thousands of clones, roughly 79% appearing once. The specimen was peripheral blood. Receptors were obtained from an elderly man with acute or convalescent COVID-19.

The chain uses TRBV28 and TRBJ2-1; 7 nucleotides match TRBD2. Germline V gives CDR1 MDHEN, CDR2 SYDVKM. This CDR3 has 15 amino acids. J gave up 6 bases and V 5 bases, and 10 bases lay outside the gene matches. In nucleotides, the CDR3 is TGTGCCAGCAGTCCCCCGGGGACTAACTTCAATGAGCAGTTCTTC. It yields the protein CASSPPGTNFNEQFF.

The chain has TRBV4-1 and TRBJ1-6; D might be TRBD1 (5 bases). Looked up from germline, CDR1 is MGHRA and CDR2 is YSYEKL. CDR3 length equals 15 residues. V lost 0 bases to trimming and J lost 10 bases, with 13 bases between them. The CDR3 DNA reads as TGCGCCAGCAGCCAAGAGGGGTTGACAGTATCACCCCTCCACTTT. As protein: CASSQEGLTVSPLHF.

This chain uses TRBV6-5 with TRBJ2-3; possibly TRBD2 for D (5 bases). The V gene lost 4 bases and the J gene lost 0 bases, with 14 bases spanning the gap. Germline V lookup: CDR1 MNHEY, CDR2 SVGAGI. CDR3 size: 16 residues. Here the CDR3 reads CASSFLRVQSTDTQYF. DNA of the CDR3: TGTGCCAGCAGTTTCTTGAGGGTCCAGAGCACAGATACGCAGTATTTT.

This clone appeared a few times. The rearrangement joins TRBV5-1 to TRBJ2-2, with D unclear. Trimming shortened V by 4 bases and J by 1 base, and 11 bases separated the two germline ends. The CDR3 sequence is 15 residues long. The V gene's germline CDR1 is SGHRS and CDR2 YFSETQ. The CDR3: CASSPSNKNTGELFF. The CDR3, as DNA: TGCGCCAGCAGCCCATCCAACAAGAACACCGGGGAGCTGTTTTTT.

The chain is built from TRBV18 and TRBJ1-2; D perhaps matches TRBD1 (6 bases). The CDR3 extends over 15 amino acids. The germline V gene encodes CDR1 KGHSH and CDR2 LQKENI. Trimming shortened V by 4 bases and J by 4 bases, and 16 bases separated the two germline ends. Written as DNA, the CDR3 is TGTGCCAGCTCACTCGAAAGTGGGGGCGTCTATGGCTACACCTTC. It codes for CASSLESGGVYGYTF. Drawing the rest from reference TRBV18 and TRBJ1-2, the complete variable domain is NAGVMQNPRHLVRRRGQEARLRCSPMKGHSHVYWYRQLPEEGLKFMVYLQKENIIDESGMPKERFSAEFPKEGPSILRIQQVVRGDSAAYFCASSLESGGVYGYTFGSGTRLTVV.

V usage is TRBV27 and J usage is TRBJ1-5; 7 nucleotides match TRBD1. Germline V gene data show CDR1 as MNHEY and CDR2 as SMNVEV (reference sequence). V was pared by 5 bases and J by 3 bases, with 7 bases of the junction left unmatched. The CDR3 runs to 15 residues. The CDR3 bases are TGTGCCAGCAGTCCCCTCGACAGGGACAATCAGCCCCAGCATTTT. Translated, it gives CASSPLDRDNQPQHF.

This clone was seen a single time. The genes are TRBV6-2 or TRBV6-3 and TRBJ1-1, with D possibly being TRBD1 (5 bases). Germline CDR1 is MNHEY and CDR2 is SVGEGT. The ends were cut back, 2 bases at V and 1 base at J, with 11 bases in the middle. The CDR3 loop spans 15 amino acids. CDR3 DNA: TGTGCCAGCAGTTACCAGGGTTTACCGAACACTGAAGCTTTCTTT. This encodes CASSYQGLPNTEAFF.

V is TRBV6-5 and J is TRBJ1-6; TRBD1 matches at 7 bases. Germline values: CDR1 MNHEY, CDR2 SVGAGI. Trimming cost V 2 bases and J 5 bases; bases outside gene matches: 6. CDR3 size: 16 residues. This CDR3 reads CASSYVTGPDNSPLHF. The CDR3 nucleotides are TGTGCCAGCAGTTACGTGACAGGGCCCGATAATTCACCCCTCCACTTT.

The genes are TRBV29-1 and TRBJ1-1; TRBD1 agrees at 7 bases. The CDR3 runs to 12 residues. After removal of 7 bases from V and 4 bases from J, the junction contained 6 bases not matched to a gene. In germline, CDR1 is SQVTM, CDR2 ANQGSEA. This CDR3 is CSASGTATEAFF. In DNA form, the CDR3 reads TGCAGCGCGTCCGGGACAGCCACTGAAGCTTTCTTT.

This clone was seen only once. V usage is TRBV6-5 and J usage is TRBJ2-2, with 8 positions matching TRBD1. The CDR3 length is 14 residues. V trimming: 6 bases; J trimming: 7 bases; junction bases outside the gene matches: 7. CDR1 MNHEY and CDR2 SVGAGI come from the germline V gene. CDR3 coding DNA: TGTGCCAGCAGCTTCGGACAGGGAGTCGGGGAGCTGTTTTTT. Amino acids: CASSFGQGVGELFF.

The CDR3 protein is CASSLGSSGGANEQFF. CDR3 sequence (DNA): TGCGCCAGCAGCTTAGGTTCAAGTGGGGGGGCCAATGAGCAGTTCTTC. The chain has TRBV5-1 and TRBJ2-1; TRBD2 is a possible D gene (7 bases). The CDR3 loop spans 16 amino acids. Germline V lookup: CDR1 SGHRS, CDR2 YFSETQ. V was trimmed by 2 bases and J by 6 bases, leaving 18 bases between them.

The chain has TRBV20-1 and TRBJ2-3; 7 bases line up with TRBD1. V dropped 3 bases and J dropped 0; count of bases not matched to a gene: 6. The CDR3 has 15 residues. CDR1 is DFQATT, CDR2 SNEGSKA, per germline (reference sequence). DNA of the CDR3: TGCAGTGCTAGTAGGGACAGCTCTAGCACAGATACGCAGTATTTT. It is translated as CSASRDSSSTDTQYF.

This rearrangement joins TRBV29-1 to TRBJ2-3, with 8 bases lining up with TRBD1. V lost 4 bases to trimming and J lost 5 bases; unmatched junction nucleotides: 11. The germline V gene has CDR1 SQVTM and CDR2 ANQGSEA. The CDR3 runs 15 residues. CDR3 DNA: TGCAGCGTTGTAGGGGACAGGTATGCGGGAGATACGCAGTATTTT. Its protein is CSVVGDRYAGDTQYF.

This clone was seen only a few times. The chain combines TRBV19 with TRBJ1-1, with TRBD1 matching over 7 bases. The CDR3 length is 14 residues. Germline loops: CDR1 LNHDA, CDR2 SQIVND (reference sequence). Unmatched junction bases numbered 4, after V lost 1 base and J lost 5 bases. As DNA, the CDR3 is TGTGCCAGTAGTATAGGACAGGGAAGTACTGAAGCTTTCTTT. It encodes CASSIGQGSTEAFF.